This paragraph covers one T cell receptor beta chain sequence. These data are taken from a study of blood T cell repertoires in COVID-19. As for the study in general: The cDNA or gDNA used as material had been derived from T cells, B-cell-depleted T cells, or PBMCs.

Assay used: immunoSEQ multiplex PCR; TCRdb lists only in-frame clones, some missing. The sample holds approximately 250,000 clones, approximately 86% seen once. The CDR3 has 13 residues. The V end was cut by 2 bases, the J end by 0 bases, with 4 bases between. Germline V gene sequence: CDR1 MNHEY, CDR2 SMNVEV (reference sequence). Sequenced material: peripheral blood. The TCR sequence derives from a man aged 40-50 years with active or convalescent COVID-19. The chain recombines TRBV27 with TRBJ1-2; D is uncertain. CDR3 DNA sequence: TGTGCCAGCAGTTTACGGGCTAACTATGGCTACACCTTC. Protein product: CASSLRANYGYTF.